This T cell receptor beta chain is from a study of regulatory T cells in long-lasting Graves disease. Study summary: Persistent cases took antithyroid drugs over 5 years and stayed TSH receptor antibody positive. Study-wide results and limits: Lower TCR diversity was seen in persistent Graves' patients than in newly diagnosed ones. When disease was persistent, TRBV28, TRBJ1-2 and TRBJ2-5 were the favored segments.

Time point denoted: persistent/refractory GD, antithyroid drugs over 5 years with positive TRAb. PBMC-extracted RNA yielded the TCR library. CDR3-region Arm-PCR and iRepertoire HTBI primers produced the TCR beta libraries. Authors' processing steps: Across all samples, roughly 60 TRBV segments and 15 or so TRBJ segments were identified. TCRdb passed the multiplex PCR reads through MiXCR, listing each CDR3 protein once. The V and J calls come from TCRdb's annotation, not from the publication. Among over 250,000 distinct CDR3 sequences listed, around 20% were seen once. With regard to this clonotype: Its antigen remains unknown.

The CDR3 has 11 residues. Germline loops: CDR1 LNHDA, CDR2 SQIVND (reference sequence). The V gene lost 7 bases and the J gene lost 6 bases, with 7 bases spanning the gap. This specimen was peripheral blood mononuclear cells (PBMCs), taken when the disease was refractory, from a patient treated with antithyroid drugs. This chain links TRBV19 with TRBJ1-3, with D uncertain. The TCR comes from a female donor with Graves disease. The CDR3 reads CASKLENTIYF. The CDR3 nucleotides read TGTGCCAGTAAACTCGAAAACACCATATATTTT.